This TCR beta chain was found in a study of blood T cell repertoires in COVID-19. Background on the study: Whether acute or convalescent, the COVID-19 samples came from the United States, Italy and Spain. T cells, B-cell-depleted T cells, or PBMCs supplied cDNA or gDNA.

V was shortened by 6 bases and J by 14 bases, with 19 bases between the two germline ends. CDR3 length equals 12 residues. Germline V gene sequence: CDR1 MNHEY, CDR2 SVGAGI. Study processing details: How many nucleated cells were present was estimated from reference gene primer amplification. Libraries were prepared by immunoSEQ multiplex PCR; TCRdb keeps only in-frame clonotypes and omits some of them. V and J calls plus clone size are reproduced from that table; the DNA served to infer D and trimming. The repertoire holds approximately 94,000 clones, with more than 75% as singletons. Material for sequencing was peripheral blood. The sequence was obtained from a human donor in a cohort sampled during active COVID-19. This chain joins TRBV6-5 and TRBJ1-2; D unclear. CDR3 bases: TGTGCCAGCAGAAACCAAGGAGGGATACATACCTTC. Translating gives CASRNQGGIHTF.